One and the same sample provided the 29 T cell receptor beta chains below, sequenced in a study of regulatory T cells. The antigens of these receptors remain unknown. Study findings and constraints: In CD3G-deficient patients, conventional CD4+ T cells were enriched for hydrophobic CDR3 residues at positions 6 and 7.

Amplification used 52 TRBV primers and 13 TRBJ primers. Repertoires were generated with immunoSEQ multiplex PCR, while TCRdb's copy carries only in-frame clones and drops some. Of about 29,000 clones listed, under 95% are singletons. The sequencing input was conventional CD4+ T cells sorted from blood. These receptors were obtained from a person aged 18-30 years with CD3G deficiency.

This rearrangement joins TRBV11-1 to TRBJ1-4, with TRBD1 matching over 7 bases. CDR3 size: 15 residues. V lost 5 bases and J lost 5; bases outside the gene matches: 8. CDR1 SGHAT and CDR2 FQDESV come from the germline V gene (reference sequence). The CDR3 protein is CASSLGQATNEKLFF. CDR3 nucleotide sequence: TGTGCCAGCAGCCTCGGACAGGCGACGAATGAAAAACTGTTTTTT.

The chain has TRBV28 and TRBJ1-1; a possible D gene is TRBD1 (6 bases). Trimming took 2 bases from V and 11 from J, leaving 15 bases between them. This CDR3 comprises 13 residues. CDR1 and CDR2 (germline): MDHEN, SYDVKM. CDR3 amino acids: CASSLGQGSRAFF. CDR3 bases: TGTGCCAGCAGTTTAGGGCAGGGGAGTCGGGCTTTCTTT.

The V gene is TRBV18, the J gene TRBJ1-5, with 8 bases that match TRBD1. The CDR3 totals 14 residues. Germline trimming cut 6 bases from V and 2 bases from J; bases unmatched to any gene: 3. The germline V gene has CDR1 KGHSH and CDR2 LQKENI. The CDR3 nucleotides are TGTGCCAGCTCCCAACAGGGGGGCAATCAGCCCCAGCATTTT. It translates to CASSQQGGNQPQHF.

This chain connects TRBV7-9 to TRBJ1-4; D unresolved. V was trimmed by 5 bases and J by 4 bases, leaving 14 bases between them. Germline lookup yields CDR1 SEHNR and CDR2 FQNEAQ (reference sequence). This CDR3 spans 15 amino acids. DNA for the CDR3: TGTGCCAGCAGCGCCTCCCGGGAAAGTAATGAAAAACTGTTTTTT. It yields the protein CASSASRESNEKLFF.

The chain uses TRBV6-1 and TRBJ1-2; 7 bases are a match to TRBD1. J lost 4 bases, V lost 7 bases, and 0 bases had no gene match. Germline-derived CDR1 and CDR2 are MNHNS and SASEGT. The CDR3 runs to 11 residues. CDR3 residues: CASTGGYGYTF. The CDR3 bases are TGTGCCAGCACAGGGGGCTATGGCTACACCTTC.

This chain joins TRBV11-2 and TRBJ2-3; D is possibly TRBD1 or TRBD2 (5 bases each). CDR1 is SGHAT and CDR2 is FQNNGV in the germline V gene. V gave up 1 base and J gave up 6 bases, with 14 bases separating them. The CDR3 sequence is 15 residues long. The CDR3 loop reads CASSLAPREYDTQYF. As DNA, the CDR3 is TGTGCCAGCAGCTTAGCACCCAGGGAGTATGATACGCAGTATTTT.

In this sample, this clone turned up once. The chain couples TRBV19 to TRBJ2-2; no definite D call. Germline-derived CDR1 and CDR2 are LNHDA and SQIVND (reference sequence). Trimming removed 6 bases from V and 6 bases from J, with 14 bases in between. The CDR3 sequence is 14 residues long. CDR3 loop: CASRGLGNAGELFF. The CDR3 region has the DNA TGTGCCAGTAGGGGGTTGGGAAACGCCGGGGAGCTGTTTTTT. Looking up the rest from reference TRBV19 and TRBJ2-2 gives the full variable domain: DGGITQSPKYLFRKEGQNVTLSCEQNLNHDAMYWYRQDPGQGLRLIYYSQIVNDFQKGDIAEGYSVSREKKESFPLTVTSAQKNPTAFYLCASRGLGNAGELFFGEGSRLTVL.

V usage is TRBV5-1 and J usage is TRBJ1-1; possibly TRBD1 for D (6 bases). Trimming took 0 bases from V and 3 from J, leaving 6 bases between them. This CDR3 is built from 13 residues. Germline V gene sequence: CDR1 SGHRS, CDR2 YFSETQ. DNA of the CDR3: TGCGCCAGCAGCTTGGGACAGGACACTGAAGCTTTCTTT. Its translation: CASSLGQDTEAFF. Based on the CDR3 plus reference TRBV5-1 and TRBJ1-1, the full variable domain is KAGVTQTPRYLIKTRGQQVTLSCSPISGHRSVSWYQQTPGQGLQFLFEYFSETQRNKGNFPGRFSGRQFSNSRSEMNVSTLELGDSALYLCASSLGQDTEAFFGQGTRLTVV.

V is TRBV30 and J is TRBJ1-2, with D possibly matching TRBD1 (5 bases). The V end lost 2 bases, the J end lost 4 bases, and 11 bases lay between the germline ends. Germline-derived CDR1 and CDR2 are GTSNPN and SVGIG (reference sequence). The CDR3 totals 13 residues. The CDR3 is CAWSPDSGYGYTF. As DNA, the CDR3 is TGTGCCTGGAGTCCCGACAGCGGCTATGGCTACACCTTC.

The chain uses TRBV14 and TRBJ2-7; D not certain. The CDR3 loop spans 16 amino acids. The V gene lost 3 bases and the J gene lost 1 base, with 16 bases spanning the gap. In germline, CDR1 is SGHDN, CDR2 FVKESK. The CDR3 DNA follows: TGTGCCAGCAGCCAGGAACCAAAGCCCCTTTCCTACGAGCAGTACTTC. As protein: CASSQEPKPLSYEQYF.

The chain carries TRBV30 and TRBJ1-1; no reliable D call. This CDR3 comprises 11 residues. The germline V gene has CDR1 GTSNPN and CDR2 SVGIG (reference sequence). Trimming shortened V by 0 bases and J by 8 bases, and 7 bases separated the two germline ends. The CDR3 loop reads CAWSVSREAFF. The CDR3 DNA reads TGTGCCTGGAGTGTAAGCAGGGAAGCTTTCTTT.

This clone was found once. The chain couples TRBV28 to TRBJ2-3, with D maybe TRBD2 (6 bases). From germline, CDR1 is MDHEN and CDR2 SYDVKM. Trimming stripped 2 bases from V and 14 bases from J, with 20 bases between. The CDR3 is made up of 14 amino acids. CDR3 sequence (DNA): TGTGCCAGCAGTTTAAGCTTGCGGGAACCCCGTCTGTATTTT. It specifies CASSLSLREPRLYF.

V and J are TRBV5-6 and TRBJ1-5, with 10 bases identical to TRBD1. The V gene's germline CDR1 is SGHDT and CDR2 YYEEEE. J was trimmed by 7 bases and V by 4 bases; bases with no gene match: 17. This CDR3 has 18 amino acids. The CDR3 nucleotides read TGTGCCAGCAGCGCCCGGGACAGGGGACAGTTTGGGTGGCAGCCCCAGCATTTT. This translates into CASSARDRGQFGWQPQHF. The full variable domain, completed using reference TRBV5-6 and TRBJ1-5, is DAGVTQSPTHLIKTRGQQVTLRCSPKSGHDTVSWYQQALGQGPQFIFQYYEEEERQRGNFPDRFSGHQFPNYSSELNVNALLLGDSALYLCASSARDRGQFGWQPQHFGDGTRLSIL.

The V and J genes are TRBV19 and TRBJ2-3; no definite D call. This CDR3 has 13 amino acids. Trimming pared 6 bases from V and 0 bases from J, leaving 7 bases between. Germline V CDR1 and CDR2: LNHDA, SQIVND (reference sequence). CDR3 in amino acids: CASRKGSTDTQYF. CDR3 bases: TGTGCCAGTAGGAAGGGAAGCACAGATACGCAGTATTTT. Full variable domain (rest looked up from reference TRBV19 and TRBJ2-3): DGGITQSPKYLFRKEGQNVTLSCEQNLNHDAMYWYRQDPGQGLRLIYYSQIVNDFQKGDIAEGYSVSREKKESFPLTVTSAQKNPTAFYLCASRKGSTDTQYFGPGTRLTVL.

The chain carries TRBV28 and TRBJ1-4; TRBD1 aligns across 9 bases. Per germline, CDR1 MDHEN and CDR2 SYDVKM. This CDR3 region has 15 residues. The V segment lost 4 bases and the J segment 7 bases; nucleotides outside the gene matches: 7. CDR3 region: CASSYRDRESEKLFF. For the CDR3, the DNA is TGTGCCAGCAGTTACCGGGACAGGGAGAGTGAAAAACTGTTTTTT.

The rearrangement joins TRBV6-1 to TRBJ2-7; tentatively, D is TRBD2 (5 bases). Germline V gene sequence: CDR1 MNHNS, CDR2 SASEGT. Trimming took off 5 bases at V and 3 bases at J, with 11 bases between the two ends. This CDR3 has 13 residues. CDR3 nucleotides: TGTGCCAGCAGTTCGTGGAGGCACTACGAGCAGTACTTC. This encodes CASSSWRHYEQYF.

CDR3 nucleotide sequence: TGCGCCAGCGATCCGGGACAGGCAAACTATGGCTACACCTTC. It specifies CASDPGQANYGYTF. The J gene is TRBJ1-2, the V gene TRBV23-1, with 8 nucleotides matching TRBD1. TRBV23-1 is reported as an ORF; its role is uncertain. The ends lost 8 bases at V and 2 bases at J; junction bases unmatched: 7. The length of the CDR3 is 14 residues.

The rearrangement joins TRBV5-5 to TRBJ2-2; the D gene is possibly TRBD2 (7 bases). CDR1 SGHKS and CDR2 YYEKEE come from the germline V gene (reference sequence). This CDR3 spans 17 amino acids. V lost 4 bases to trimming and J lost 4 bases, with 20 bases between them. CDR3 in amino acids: CASSLGRGGDPTGELFF. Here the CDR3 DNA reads TGTGCCAGCAGCCTCGGCCGAGGGGGGGACCCCACCGGGGAGCTGTTTTTT.

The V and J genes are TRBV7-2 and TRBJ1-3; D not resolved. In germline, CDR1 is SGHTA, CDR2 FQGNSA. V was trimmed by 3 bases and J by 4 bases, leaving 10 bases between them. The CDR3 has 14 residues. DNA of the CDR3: TGTGCCAGCAGCTTCGGGAGAGACGGAAACACCATATATTTT. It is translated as CASSFGRDGNTIYF.

The CDR3 loop is CASSNPGQGPQYF. The DNA for the CDR3 is TGTGCCAGCAGCAACCCGGGACAGGGCCCCCAGTACTTC. The chain employs TRBV7-9 and TRBJ2-5; 9 bases line up with TRBD1. The CDR3 contains 13 residues. The germline CDR1 and CDR2 sequences are SEHNR and FQNEAQ (reference sequence). With V trimmed by 5 bases and J by 9 bases, 7 bases remained unmatched.

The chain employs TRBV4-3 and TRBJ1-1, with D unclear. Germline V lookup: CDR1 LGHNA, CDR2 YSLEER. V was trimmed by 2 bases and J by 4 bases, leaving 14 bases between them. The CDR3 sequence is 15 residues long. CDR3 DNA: TGCGCCAGCAGCCAACATCTTACGGGGAGCACTGAAGCTTTCTTT. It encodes CASSQHLTGSTEAFF.

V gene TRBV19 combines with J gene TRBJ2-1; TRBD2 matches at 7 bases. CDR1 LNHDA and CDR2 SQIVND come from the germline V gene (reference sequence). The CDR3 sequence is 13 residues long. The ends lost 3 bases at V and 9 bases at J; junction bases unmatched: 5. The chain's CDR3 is CASSITSEGEQFF. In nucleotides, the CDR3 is TGTGCCAGTAGTATCACTAGCGAAGGTGAGCAGTTCTTC.

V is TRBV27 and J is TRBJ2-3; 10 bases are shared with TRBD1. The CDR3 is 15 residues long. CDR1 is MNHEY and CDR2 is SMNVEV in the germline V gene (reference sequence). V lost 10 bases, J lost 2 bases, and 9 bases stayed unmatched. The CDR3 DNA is TGTGCCACGAAACCGGGACAGGGGTTCACAGATACGCAGTATTTT. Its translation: CATKPGQGFTDTQYF.

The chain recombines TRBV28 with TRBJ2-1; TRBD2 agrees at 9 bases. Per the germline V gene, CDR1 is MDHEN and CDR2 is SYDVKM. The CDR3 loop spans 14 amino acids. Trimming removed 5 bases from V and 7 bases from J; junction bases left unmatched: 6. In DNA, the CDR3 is TGTGCCAGCAGTCCCGGACTAGCGAGGAATGAGCAGTTCTTC. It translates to CASSPGLARNEQFF.

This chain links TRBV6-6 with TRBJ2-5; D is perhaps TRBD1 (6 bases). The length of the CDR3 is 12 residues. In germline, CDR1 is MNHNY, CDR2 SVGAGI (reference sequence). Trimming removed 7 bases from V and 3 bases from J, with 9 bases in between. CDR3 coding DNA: TGTGCCAGCACCACAGGGAAAGAGACCCAGTACTTC. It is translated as CASTTGKETQYF.

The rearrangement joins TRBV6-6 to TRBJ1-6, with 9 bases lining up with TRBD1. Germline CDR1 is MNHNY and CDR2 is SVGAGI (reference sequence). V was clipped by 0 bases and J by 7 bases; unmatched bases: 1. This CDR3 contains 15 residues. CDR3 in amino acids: CASSYSGTGNSPLHF. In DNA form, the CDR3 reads TGTGCCAGCAGTTACTCCGGGACAGGGAATTCACCCCTCCACTTT.

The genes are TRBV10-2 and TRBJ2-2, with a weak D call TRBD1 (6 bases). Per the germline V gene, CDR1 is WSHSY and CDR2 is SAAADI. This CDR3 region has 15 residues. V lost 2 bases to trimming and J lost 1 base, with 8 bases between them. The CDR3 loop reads CASSEQGRNTGELFF. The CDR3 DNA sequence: TGCGCCAGCAGTGAGCAGGGGCGGAACACCGGGGAGCTGTTTTTT.

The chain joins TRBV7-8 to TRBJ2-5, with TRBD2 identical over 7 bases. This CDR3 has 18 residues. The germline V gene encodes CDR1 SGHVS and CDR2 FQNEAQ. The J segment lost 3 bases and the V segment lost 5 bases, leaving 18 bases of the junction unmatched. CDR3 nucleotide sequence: TGTGCCAGCAGCGGAGGACGTCTAGCGGAAGTAAGCAAAGAGACCCAGTACTTC. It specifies CASSGGRLAEVSKETQYF.

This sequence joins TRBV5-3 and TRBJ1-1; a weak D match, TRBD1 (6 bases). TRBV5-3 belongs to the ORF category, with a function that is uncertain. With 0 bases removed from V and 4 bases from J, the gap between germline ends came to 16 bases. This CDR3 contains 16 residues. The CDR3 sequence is CARSLGGKGGLTEAFF. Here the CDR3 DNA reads TGTGCCAGAAGCTTGGGCGGTAAGGGGGGCCTCACTGAAGCTTTCTTT.